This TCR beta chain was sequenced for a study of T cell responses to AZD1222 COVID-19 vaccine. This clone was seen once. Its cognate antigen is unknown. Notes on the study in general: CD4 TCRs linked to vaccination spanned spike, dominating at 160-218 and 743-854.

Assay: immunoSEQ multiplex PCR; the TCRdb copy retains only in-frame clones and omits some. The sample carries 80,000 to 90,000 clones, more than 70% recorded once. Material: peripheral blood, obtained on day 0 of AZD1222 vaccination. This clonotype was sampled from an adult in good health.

In nucleotides, the CDR3 is TGTGCCAGCAGTGACGACAGGAATATTGGCTACACCTTC. Its protein product is CASSDDRNIGYTF. The genes are TRBV12-3 or TRBV12-4 and TRBJ1-2; TRBD1 is a possible D gene (6 bases). The CDR3 covers 13 residues. Trimming cost V 5 bases and J 7 bases, with 14 bases left between them.